This T cell receptor beta chain was sequenced in a study of beta chain features in type 1 diabetes. Germline V gene sequence: CDR1 MDHEN, CDR2 SYDVKM. Trimming shortened V by 2 bases and J by 0 bases, and 8 bases separated the two germline ends. The CDR3 is 14 residues long. Every isolated RNA sample was fully reverse transcribed, so sequencing captured expressed TCRB transcripts. Data came from immunoSEQ multiplex PCR; TCRdb stores just in-frame clones and leaves some out. The top ten hold 2% to 2.5% of the sample, which has about 150,000 clones, roughly 11% seen once. The J gene is TRBJ2-7, the V gene TRBV28; no definite D call. The TCR was taken from a man aged 18-30 years in good health. The specimen was central memory CD4+ T cells from blood. CDR3 sequence: CASSLRRSSYEQYF. The CDR3 nucleotides read TGTGCCAGCAGTTTAAGGCGGAGCTCCTACGAGCAGTACTTC.